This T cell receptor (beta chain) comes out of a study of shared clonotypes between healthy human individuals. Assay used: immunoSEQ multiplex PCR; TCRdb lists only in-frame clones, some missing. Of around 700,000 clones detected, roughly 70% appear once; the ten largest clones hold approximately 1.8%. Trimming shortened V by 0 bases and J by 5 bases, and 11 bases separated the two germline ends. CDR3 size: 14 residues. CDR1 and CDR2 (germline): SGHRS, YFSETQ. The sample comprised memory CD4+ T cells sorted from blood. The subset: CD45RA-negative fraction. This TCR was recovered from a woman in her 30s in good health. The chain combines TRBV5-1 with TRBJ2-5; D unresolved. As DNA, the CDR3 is TGCGCCAGCAGCTTGGGTGTGCAGTGGGAGACCCAGTACTTC. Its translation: CASSLGVQWETQYF.